What follows describes a single TCR beta chain. Source study methods: Estimates of nucleated cell counts were drawn from the amplification of reference gene primers. Produced via immunoSEQ multiplex PCR; TCRdb's table is partial and in-frame only. The V and J calls and clone size were taken over from that table, and D and trimming were inferred from the DNA. The sample contains under 95,000 clones, 88% of which appear only once. V was clipped by 0 bases and J by 6 bases; unmatched bases: 10. The CDR3 contains 18 residues. CDR1 is KGHDR and CDR2 is SFDVKD in the germline V gene. The record originates from a study of blood T cell repertoires in COVID-19. About the research overall: Sites in the United States, Italy and Spain provided acute and convalescent COVID-19 samples. PBMCs, B-cell-depleted T cells, or T cells provided the cDNA or gDNA that made up the material.

The receptor was isolated from a human donor in a cohort sampled during active COVID-19. Specimen: peripheral blood. This chain connects TRBV24-1 to TRBJ1-1, with 12 nucleotides matching TRBD1. CDR3 DNA sequence: TGTGCCACCAGTGATTTGGGGGACAGGGGGCTCGAGGGTGCTGAAGCTTTCTTT. Protein sequence: CATSDLGDRGLEGAEAFF.